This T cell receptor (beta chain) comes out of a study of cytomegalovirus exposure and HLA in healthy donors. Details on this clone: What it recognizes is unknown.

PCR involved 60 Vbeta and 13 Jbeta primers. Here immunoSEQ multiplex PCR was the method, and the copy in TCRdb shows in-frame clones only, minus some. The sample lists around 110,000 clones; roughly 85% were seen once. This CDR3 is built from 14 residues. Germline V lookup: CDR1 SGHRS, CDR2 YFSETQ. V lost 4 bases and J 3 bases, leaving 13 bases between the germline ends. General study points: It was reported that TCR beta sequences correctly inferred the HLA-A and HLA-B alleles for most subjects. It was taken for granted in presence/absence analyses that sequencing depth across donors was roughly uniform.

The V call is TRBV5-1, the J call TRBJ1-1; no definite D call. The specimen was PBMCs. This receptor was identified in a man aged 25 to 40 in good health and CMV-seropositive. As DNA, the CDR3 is TGCGCCAGCAGCCCAAATGCCGGTGACACTGAAGCTTTCTTT. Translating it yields CASSPNAGDTEAFF. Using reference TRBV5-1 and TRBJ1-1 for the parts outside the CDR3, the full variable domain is KAGVTQTPRYLIKTRGQQVTLSCSPISGHRSVSWYQQTPGQGLQFLFEYFSETQRNKGNFPGRFSGRQFSNSRSEMNVSTLELGDSALYLCASSPNAGDTEAFFGQGTRLTVV.